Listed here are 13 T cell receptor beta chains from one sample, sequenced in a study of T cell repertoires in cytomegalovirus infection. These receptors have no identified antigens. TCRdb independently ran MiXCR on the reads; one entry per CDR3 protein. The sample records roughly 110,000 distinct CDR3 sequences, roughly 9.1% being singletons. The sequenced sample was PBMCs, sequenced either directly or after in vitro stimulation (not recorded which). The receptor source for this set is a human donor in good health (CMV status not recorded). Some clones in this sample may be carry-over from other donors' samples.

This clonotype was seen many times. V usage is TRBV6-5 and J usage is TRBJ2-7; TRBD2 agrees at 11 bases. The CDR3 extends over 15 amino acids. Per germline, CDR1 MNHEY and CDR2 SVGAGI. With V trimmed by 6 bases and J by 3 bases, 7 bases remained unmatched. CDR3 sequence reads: CASSLLAGAGYEQYF. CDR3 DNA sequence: TGTGCCAGCAGCCTACTAGCGGGAGCTGGCTACGAGCAGTACTTC.

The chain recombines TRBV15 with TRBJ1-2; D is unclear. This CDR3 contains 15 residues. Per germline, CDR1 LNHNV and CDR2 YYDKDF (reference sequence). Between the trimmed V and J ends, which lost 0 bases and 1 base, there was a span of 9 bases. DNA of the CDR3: TGTGCCACCAGCAGAGATAGATCCAGTAACTATGGCTACACCTTC. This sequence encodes CATSRDRSSNYGYTF. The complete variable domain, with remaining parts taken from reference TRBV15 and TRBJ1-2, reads DAMVIQNPRYQVTQFGKPVTLSCSQTLNHNVMYWYQQKSSQAPKLLFHYYDKDFNNEADTPDNFQSRRPNTSFCFLDIRSPGLGDTAMYLCATSRDRSSNYGYTFGSGTRLTVV.

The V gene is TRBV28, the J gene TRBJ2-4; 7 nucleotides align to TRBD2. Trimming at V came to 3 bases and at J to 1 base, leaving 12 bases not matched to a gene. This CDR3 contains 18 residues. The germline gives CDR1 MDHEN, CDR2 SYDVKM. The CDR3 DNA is TGTGCCAGCAGTTTGGCGGGAGAAGGTTCGGTCGCCAAAAACATTCAGTACTTC. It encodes CASSLAGEGSVAKNIQYF. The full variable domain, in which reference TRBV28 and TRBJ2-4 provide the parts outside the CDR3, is DVKVTQSSRYLVKRTGEKVFLECVQDMDHENMFWYRQDPGLGLRLIYFSYDVKMKEKGDIPEGYSVSREKKERFSLILESASTNQTSMYLCASSLAGEGSVAKNIQYFGAGTRLSVL.

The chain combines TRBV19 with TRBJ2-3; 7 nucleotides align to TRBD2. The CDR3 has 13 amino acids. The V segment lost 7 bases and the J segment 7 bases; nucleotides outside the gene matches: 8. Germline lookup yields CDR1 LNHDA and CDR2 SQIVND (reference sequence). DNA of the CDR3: TGTGCCAGTAAACGGACTAGTGGAAATACGCAGTATTTT. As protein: CASKRTSGNTQYF.

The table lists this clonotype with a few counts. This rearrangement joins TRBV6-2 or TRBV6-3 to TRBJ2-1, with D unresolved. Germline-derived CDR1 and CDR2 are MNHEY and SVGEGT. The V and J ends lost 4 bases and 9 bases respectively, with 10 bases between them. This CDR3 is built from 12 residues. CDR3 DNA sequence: TGTGCCAGCAGTTCCACTATGGGTGAGCAGTTCTTC. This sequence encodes CASSSTMGEQFF.

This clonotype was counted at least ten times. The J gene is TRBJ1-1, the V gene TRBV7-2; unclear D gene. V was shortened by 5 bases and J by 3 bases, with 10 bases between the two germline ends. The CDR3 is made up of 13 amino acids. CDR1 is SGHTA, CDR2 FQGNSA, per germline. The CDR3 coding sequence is TGTGCCAGCAGCGCGTTTAGTTACACTGAAGCTTTCTTT. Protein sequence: CASSAFSYTEAFF.

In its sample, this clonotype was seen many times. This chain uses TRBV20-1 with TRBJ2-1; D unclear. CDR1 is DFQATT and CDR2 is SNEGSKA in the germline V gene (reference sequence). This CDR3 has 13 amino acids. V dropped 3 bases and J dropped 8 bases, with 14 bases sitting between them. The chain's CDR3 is CSARSRWGHEQFF. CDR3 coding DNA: TGCAGTGCTAGGAGCCGTTGGGGTCATGAGCAGTTCTTC.

CDR3 region: CASSLTDYSNQPQHF. The CDR3 DNA reads TGTGCCAGCAGCCTGACGGACTATAGCAATCAGCCCCAGCATTTT. The rearrangement links TRBV5-6 to TRBJ1-5; D unresolved. CDR3 length equals 15 residues. The V gene lost 4 bases and the J gene lost 0 bases, with 11 bases spanning the gap. Germline assignment: CDR1 SGHDT and CDR2 YYEEEE.

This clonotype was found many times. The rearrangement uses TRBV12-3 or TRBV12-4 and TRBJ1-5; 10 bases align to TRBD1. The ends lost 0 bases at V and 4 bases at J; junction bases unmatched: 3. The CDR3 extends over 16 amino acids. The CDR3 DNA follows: TGTGCCAGCAGTTTAGCCGGACAGGGGGGGAATCAGCCCCAGCATTTT. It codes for CASSLAGQGGNQPQHF.

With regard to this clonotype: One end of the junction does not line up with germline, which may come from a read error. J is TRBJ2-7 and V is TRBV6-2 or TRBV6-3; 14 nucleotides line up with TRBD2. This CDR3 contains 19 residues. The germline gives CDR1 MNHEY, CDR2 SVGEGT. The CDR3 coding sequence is TGTACCAGCAGTTACCCAGGACTAGCGGGAGGTCCCTTGGACTACGAGCAGTACTTC. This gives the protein CTSSYPGLAGGPLDYEQYF.

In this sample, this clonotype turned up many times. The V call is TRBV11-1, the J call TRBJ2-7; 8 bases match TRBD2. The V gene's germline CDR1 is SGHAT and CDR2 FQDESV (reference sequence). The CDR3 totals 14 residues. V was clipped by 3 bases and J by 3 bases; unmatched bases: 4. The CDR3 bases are TGTGCCAGCAGCTTTCGGGGGGGCCACTACGAGCAGTACTTC. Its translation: CASSFRGGHYEQYF.

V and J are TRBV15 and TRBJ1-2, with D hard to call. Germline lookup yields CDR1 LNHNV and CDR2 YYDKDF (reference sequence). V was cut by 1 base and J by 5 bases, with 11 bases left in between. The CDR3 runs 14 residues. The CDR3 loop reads CATSRVGLRYGYTF. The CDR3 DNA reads TGTGCCACCAGCAGAGTCGGCCTTCGATATGGCTACACCTTC.

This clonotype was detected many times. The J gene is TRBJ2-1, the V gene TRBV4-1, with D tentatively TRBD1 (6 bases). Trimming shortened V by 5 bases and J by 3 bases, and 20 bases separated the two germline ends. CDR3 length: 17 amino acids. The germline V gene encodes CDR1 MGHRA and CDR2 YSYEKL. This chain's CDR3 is CASSTGEGVLFYNEQFF. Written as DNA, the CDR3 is TGCGCCAGCAGCACAGGCGAGGGGGTACTCTTCTACAATGAGCAGTTCTTC.